The present T cell receptor (beta chain) was sequenced within a study of OX40 agonist ivuxolimab in advanced cancers. Across the whole study: Ivuxolimab was administered intravenously to patients at 0.01 to 10 mg/kg every 2 weeks. Participants could have had prior anti-PD-1, anti-PD-L1 or anti-CTLA-4 therapy, and around 43% had some.

Sequencing used immunoSEQ multiplex PCR; TCRdb keeps in-frame clones, though not all of them. Of approximately 77,000 clones listed, more than 90% are singletons. Study-wide findings and caveats: On average, CD8+ T cells had more expanded clones than CD4+.

Concerning this clone itself: Its antigen is unknown.

The CDR3 runs 17 residues. The V gene end was trimmed by 1 base and the J gene end by 3 bases; junction bases not matched to a gene: 8. Germline loops: CDR1 LNHDA, CDR2 SQIVND (reference sequence). The material was CD4+ or CD8+ T cells sorted from blood, obtained in a trial of the OX40 agonist ivuxolimab. This sequence joins TRBV19 and TRBJ1-1; 10 bases align to TRBD1. The origin of this receptor is an adult with an advanced solid tumor such as melanoma, head and neck, liver or kidney cancer. The CDR3 DNA is TGTGCCAGTAGTATAGGGTTAGGACAGGGGGTTCACACTGAAGCTTTCTTT. Protein sequence: CASSIGLGQGVHTEAFF. Full variable domain (outside the CDR3, taken from reference TRBV19 and TRBJ1-1): DGGITQSPKYLFRKEGQNVTLSCEQNLNHDAMYWYRQDPGQGLRLIYYSQIVNDFQKGDIAEGYSVSREKKESFPLTVTSAQKNPTAFYLCASSIGLGQGVHTEAFFGQGTRLTVV.